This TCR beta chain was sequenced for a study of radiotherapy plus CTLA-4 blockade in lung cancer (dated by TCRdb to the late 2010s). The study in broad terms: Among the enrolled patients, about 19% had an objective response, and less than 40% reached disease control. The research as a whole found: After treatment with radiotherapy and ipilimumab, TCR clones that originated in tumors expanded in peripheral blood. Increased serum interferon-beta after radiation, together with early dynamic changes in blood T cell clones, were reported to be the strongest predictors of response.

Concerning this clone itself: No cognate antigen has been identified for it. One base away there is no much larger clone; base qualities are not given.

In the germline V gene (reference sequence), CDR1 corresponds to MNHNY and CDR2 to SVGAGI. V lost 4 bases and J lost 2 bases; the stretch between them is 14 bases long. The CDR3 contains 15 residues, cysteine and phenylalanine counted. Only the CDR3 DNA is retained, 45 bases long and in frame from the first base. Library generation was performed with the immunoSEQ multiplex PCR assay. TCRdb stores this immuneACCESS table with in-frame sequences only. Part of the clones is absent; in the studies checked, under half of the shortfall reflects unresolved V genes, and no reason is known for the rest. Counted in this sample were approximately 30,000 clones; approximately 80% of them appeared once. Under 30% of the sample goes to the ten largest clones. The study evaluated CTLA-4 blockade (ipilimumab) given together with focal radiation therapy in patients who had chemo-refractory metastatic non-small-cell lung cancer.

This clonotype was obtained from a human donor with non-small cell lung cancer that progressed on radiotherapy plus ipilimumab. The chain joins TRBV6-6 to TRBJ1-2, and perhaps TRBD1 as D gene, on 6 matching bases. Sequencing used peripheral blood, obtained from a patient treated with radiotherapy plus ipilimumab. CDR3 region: CASSWTQGTNYGYTF. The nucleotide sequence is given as TGTGCCAGCAGTTGGACCCAAGGGACAAACTATGGCTACACCTTC.